The rows below give T cell receptor beta chains drawn from one sample of a study of blood T cell repertoires in COVID-19. Repertoires were generated with immunoSEQ multiplex PCR, while TCRdb's copy carries only in-frame clones and drops some. The sample shows fewer than 250,000 clones, approximately 89% of them seen only once. Source material: PBMCs or T cells enriched from blood (not recorded which). The receptors originated from a young woman who had been exposed to COVID-19. CDR3s include the opening cysteine and the closing phenylalanine or tryptophan. D genes are given only for firm matches. The listing skips clone size in some rows; elsewhere it reads once, few, many or a size class.

V: TRBV30
D: NA
size: NA
J: TRBJ1-6
DNA: TGTGCCTGGAGTTCTCCCGCCGTCGGGGGTTCACCCCTCCACTTT
CDR3: CAWSSPAVGGSPLHF

V: TRBV6-6
D: NA
size: few
J: TRBJ2-2
DNA: TGTGCCAGCACTCTACGGGGGAGTGGGGAGCTGTTTTTT
CDR3: CASTLRGSGELFF

V: TRBV6-5
D: NA
size: NA
J: TRBJ2-7
DNA: TGTGCCAGCAGTTACTCGCGGGACAGCCCCTACGAGCAGTACTTC
CDR3: CASSYSRDSPYEQYF

V: TRBV19
D: TRBD1
size: few
J: TRBJ2-5
DNA: TGTGCCAGTAGCAACACAGGGGCAGCAGGGGAGACCCAGTACTTC
CDR3: CASSNTGAAGETQYF

V: TRBV2
D: TRBD2
size: NA
J: TRBJ2-1
DNA: TGTGCCAGCAGTGAATGGCGGGAGATCGGGAATGAGCAGTTCTTC
CDR3: CASSEWREIGNEQFF

V: TRBV5-6
D: NA
size: NA
J: TRBJ1-1
DNA: TGTGCCAGCAGCTTGTTAAGACAGTTGAACACTGAAGCTTTCTTT
CDR3: CASSLLRQLNTEAFF

V: TRBV4-2
D: TRBD2
size: NA
J: TRBJ2-1
DNA: TGTGCCAGCAGCCAAGATGCGGGAGGGTGGAATGAGCAGTTCTTC
CDR3: CASSQDAGGWNEQFF

V: TRBV15
D: TRBD2
size: NA
J: TRBJ2-2
DNA: TGTGCCACCAGCAGAGAGACCGCGGGACTAGCGGGGGACACCGGGGAGCTGTTTTTT
CDR3: CATSRETAGLAGDTGELFF

V: TRBV11-2
D: TRBD2
size: NA
J: TRBJ2-1
DNA: TGTGCCAGCAGCTCGCGGTGGGGCGGGAGCTCTCACAATGAGCAGTTCTTC
CDR3: CASSSRWGGSSHNEQFF

V: TRBV28
D: TRBD2
size: NA
J: TRBJ2-1
DNA: TGTGCCAGCAGTTTAGGACTAGCGGGAGACCATGAGCAGTTCTTC
CDR3: CASSLGLAGDHEQFF

V: TRBV7-3
D: TRBD1
size: NA
J: TRBJ2-1
DNA: TGTGCCAGCAGCTTACTCGGGACAGGGAGCAATGAGCAGTTCTTC
CDR3: CASSLLGTGSNEQFF

V: TRBV29-1
D: NA
size: NA
J: TRBJ1-3
DNA: TGCAGCGTTGCCGGGGATGGAAACACCATATATTTT
CDR3: CSVAGDGNTIYF

V: TRBV9
D: NA
size: NA
J: TRBJ2-1
DNA: TGTGCCAGCAGCGTACCCGGGGGTTATGAGCAGTTCTTC
CDR3: CASSVPGGYEQFF

V: TRBV7-8
D: NA
size: NA
J: TRBJ1-2
DNA: TGTGCCAGCAGCCATTCGGGTACCGGCTACACCTTC
CDR3: CASSHSGTGYTF

V: TRBV5-1
D: TRBD1
size: NA
J: TRBJ2-2
DNA: TGCGCCAGCAAGACAGGGGAAATGTATAACACCGGGGAGCTGTTTTTT
CDR3: CASKTGEMYNTGELFF

V: TRBV5-1
D: TRBD2
size: NA
J: TRBJ2-1
DNA: TGCGCCAGCAGCACGGTAGCGGGAGGGCCTCTAAATGAGCAGTTCTTC
CDR3: CASSTVAGGPLNEQFF

V: TRBV19
D: NA
size: once
J: TRBJ2-1
DNA: TGTGCCAGTAGTACCGCGGGACCTCCGAACCAGTTCTTC
CDR3: CASSTAGPPNQFF

V: TRBV5-5
D: NA
size: NA
J: TRBJ2-7
DNA: TGTGCCAGCAGCTTGGGACAGGCGACCTACGAGCAGTACTTC
CDR3: CASSLGQATYEQYF

V: TRBV4-1
D: TRBD2
size: NA
J: TRBJ2-2
DNA: TGCGCCAGCAGCCTAGGACTAGCGGGAGGTTTTCCCGGGGAGCTGTTTTTT
CDR3: CASSLGLAGGFPGELFF

V: TRBV27
D: TRBD1
size: NA
J: TRBJ1-6
DNA: TGTGCCAGCAGTTTATTCCGCCGGGACAGGAGTAGCTCCTATAATTCACCCCTCCACTTT
CDR3: CASSLFRRDRSSSYNSPLHF

V: TRBV2
D: NA
size: NA
J: TRBJ1-2
DNA: TGTGCCAGCACTACTAACTATGGCTACACCTTC
CDR3: CASTTNYGYTF

V: TRBV27
D: NA
size: NA
J: TRBJ1-2
DNA: TGTGCCAGCACCCCCTGGGGGAGGGGGGTGGCTAACTATGGCTACACCTTC
CDR3: CASTPWGRGVANYGYTF

V: TRBV28
D: NA
size: NA
J: TRBJ1-6
DNA: TGTGCCAGCAGTTTCGGGGGGGCCAATTCACCCCTCCACTTT
CDR3: CASSFGGANSPLHF

V: TRBV4-1
D: NA
size: NA
J: TRBJ1-2
DNA: TGCGCCAGCAGCCAAAGCCAAGCGATTAGCTATGGCTACACCTTC
CDR3: CASSQSQAISYGYTF

V: TRBV27
D: NA
size: NA
J: TRBJ1-1
DNA: TGTGCCAGCAGTTTATCGCGGGGGAACACTGAAGCTTTCTTT
CDR3: CASSLSRGNTEAFF

V: TRBV5-6
D: NA
size: NA
J: TRBJ1-1
DNA: TGTGCCAGCAGCTTCCGGGCTGAAGCTTTCTTT
CDR3: CASSFRAEAFF

V: TRBV5-4
D: NA
size: NA
J: TRBJ2-7
DNA: TGTGCCAGCAGCATAGAGAACTCCTACGAGCAGTACTTC
CDR3: CASSIENSYEQYF

V: TRBV3-1/TRBV3-2
D: NA
size: NA
J: TRBJ1-1
DNA: TGTGCCAGCAGCCAAGATTGGAGCGACGGTGAAGCTTTCTTT
CDR3: CASSQDWSDGEAFF

V: TRBV6-6
D: TRBD1
size: NA
J: TRBJ1-1
DNA: TGTGCCAGCAGTTCGCCTGACAGGGGGAACACTGAAGCTTTCTTT
CDR3: CASSSPDRGNTEAFF

V: TRBV19
D: NA
size: NA
J: TRBJ2-7
DNA: TGTGCCAGTAGGGGAGGTTCCTACGAGCAGTACTTC
CDR3: CASRGGSYEQYF

V: TRBV27
D: TRBD2
size: NA
J: TRBJ2-1
DNA: TGTGCCAGCGGGACTAGCGGTTACAATGAGCAGTTCTTC
CDR3: CASGTSGYNEQFF

V: TRBV7-2
D: NA
size: NA
J: TRBJ2-1
DNA: TGTGCCAGCAGCTTACTCGGGACGGGGACAAATGAGCAGTTCTTC
CDR3: CASSLLGTGTNEQFF

V: TRBV9
D: NA
size: NA
J: TRBJ1-3
DNA: TGTGCCAGCAGCAGAGGCAGTAACTCTGGAAACACCATATATTTT
CDR3: CASSRGSNSGNTIYF

V: TRBV5-6
D: TRBD1
size: once
J: TRBJ1-1
DNA: TGTGCCAGCAGCGTTCCGGGACAGGGCATTACAGGAGCTTTCTTT
CDR3: CASSVPGQGITGAFF

V: TRBV3-1/TRBV3-2
D: TRBD2
size: NA
J: TRBJ2-5
DNA: TGTGCCAGCAGCCAGAGTAGCGGGCAAAACCAAGAGACCCAGTACTTC
CDR3: CASSQSSGQNQETQYF

V: TRBV18
D: NA
size: NA
J: TRBJ1-1
DNA: TGTGCCAGCTCACTCGGACAGATGAACACTGAAGCTTTCTTT
CDR3: CASSLGQMNTEAFF

V: TRBV7-8
D: TRBD2
size: NA
J: TRBJ2-2
DNA: TGTGCCAGCAGCGCCAAGGGACTAGCGGGCGTCCCCTTGAACACCGGGGAGCTGTTTTTT
CDR3: CASSAKGLAGVPLNTGELFF

V: TRBV4-2
D: NA
size: NA
J: TRBJ2-1
DNA: TGTGCCAGCAGCCAGTACCACGCCACTTACAATGAGCAGTTCTTC
CDR3: CASSQYHATYNEQFF

V: TRBV5-1
D: TRBD2
size: NA
J: TRBJ2-3
DNA: TGCGCCAGCAGCCCGGGGTTAGCGGGAGTAAAACACTTCGATACGCAGTATTTT
CDR3: CASSPGLAGVKHFDTQYF

V: TRBV7-9
D: NA
size: NA
J: TRBJ1-5
DNA: TGTGCCAGCAGCTTAGACGGGGGTCAGCCCCAGCATTTT
CDR3: CASSLDGGQPQHF

V: TRBV10-3
D: NA
size: NA
J: TRBJ1-4
DNA: TGTGCCATCAGTGAGTCCGGGGGAGGTGGGCAGGAAAAACTGTTTTTT
CDR3: CAISESGGGGQEKLFF

V: TRBV18
D: NA
size: NA
J: TRBJ2-7
DNA: TGTGCCAGCTCACCCACCGGGGACACCACCTACGAGCAGTACTTC
CDR3: CASSPTGDTTYEQYF

V: TRBV11-2
D: TRBD2
size: NA
J: TRBJ2-1
DNA: TGTGCCAGCAGCTTGGGGCTAGCGGGAGTCGATGAGCAGTTCTTC
CDR3: CASSLGLAGVDEQFF

V: TRBV7-2
D: NA
size: NA
J: TRBJ2-7
DNA: TGTGCCAGCAGCTTAGAGGGCGGCGGGGCCACCCCCTACGAGCAGTACTTC
CDR3: CASSLEGGGATPYEQYF

V: TRBV18
D: NA
size: NA
J: TRBJ1-1
DNA: TGTGCCAGCACGGAGGGCAGGGCGAACACTGAAGCTTTCTTT
CDR3: CASTEGRANTEAFF